These 10 T cell receptor beta chains originate from one sample sequenced in a study of blood T cell repertoires in COVID-19. Using immunoSEQ multiplex PCR, the repertoire was profiled, and TCRdb retains in-frame clones only, with some absent. The data show 100,000 to 150,000 clones, with around 90% seen just once and 1.5% held by the top ten. Sequencing was carried out using peripheral blood. The source is a human donor in a cohort sampled during active COVID-19.

This chain links TRBV10-3 with TRBJ2-7; 9 bases are a match to TRBD2. The CDR3 runs to 15 residues. V was clipped by 1 base and J by 0 bases; unmatched bases: 1. CDR1 and CDR2 (germline): ENHRY, SYGVKD. The CDR3 DNA is TGTGCCATCAGTGAGTTTAGCGGGAGCTCCTACGAGCAGTACTTC. Translating gives CAISEFSGSSYEQYF.

The chain is built from TRBV7-8 and TRBJ2-1; TRBD2 aligns across 9 bases. This CDR3 has 16 residues. The germline V gene encodes CDR1 SGHVS and CDR2 FQNEAQ. The V gene end was trimmed by 2 bases and the J gene end by 3 bases; junction bases not matched to a gene: 5. The CDR3, as DNA: TGTGCCAGCAGCTTAAGGGCTAGCGGGATCTACAATGAGCAGTTCTTC. This translates into CASSLRASGIYNEQFF.

The table lists this clone with a few counts. This chain connects TRBV4-2 to TRBJ1-5; no clear D gene. This CDR3 is 14 amino acids long. Germline CDR1 is LGHNA and CDR2 is YNFKEQ. V lost 1 base and J lost 4, with 8 bases in between. Written as DNA, the CDR3 is TGTGCCAGCAGCCAAGGAGGGCGTAATCAGCCCCAGCATTTT. It is translated as CASSQGGRNQPQHF.

This clone was recorded once. The chain employs TRBV5-1 and TRBJ2-5; D not resolved. Germline V CDR1 and CDR2: SGHRS, YFSETQ. V was shortened by 5 bases and J by 5 bases, with 13 bases between the two germline ends. The CDR3 runs 13 residues. The CDR3 protein is CASRGPHEETQYF. In DNA, the CDR3 is TGCGCCAGCAGGGGCCCCCACGAGGAGACCCAGTACTTC.

The chain has TRBV5-8 and TRBJ2-5; TRBD1 is a possible D gene (6 bases). The CDR3 runs 14 residues. Trimming shortened V by 2 bases and J by 0 bases, and 8 bases separated the two germline ends. Germline V gene data show CDR1 as SGHTS and CDR2 as YDEGEE. The CDR3 DNA reads as TGTGCCAGCAGCTTCGGACAGAACCAAGAGACCCAGTACTTC. Encoded protein: CASSFGQNQETQYF.

The DNA of the CDR3 is TGCGCCAGCAGCTTGGGAGTAGCGGGGGAAGGAGGAGAGCAGTTCTTC. This sequence encodes CASSLGVAGEGGEQFF. The V call is TRBV5-1, the J call TRBJ2-1, with 9 bases aligning to TRBD2. CDR3 length: 16 amino acids. The germline CDR1 and CDR2 sequences are SGHRS and YFSETQ. V lost 0 bases and J lost 10; bases outside the gene matches: 11. Full variable domain (missing parts from reference TRBV5-1 and TRBJ2-1): KAGVTQTPRYLIKTRGQQVTLSCSPISGHRSVSWYQQTPGQGLQFLFEYFSETQRNKGNFPGRFSGRQFSNSRSEMNVSTLELGDSALYLCASSLGVAGEGGEQFFGPGTRLTVL.

The rearrangement uses TRBV7-9 and TRBJ1-1; D perhaps matches TRBD1 (5 bases). V was shortened by 1 base and J by 3 bases, with 21 bases between the two germline ends. The CDR3 is 18 residues long. The germline CDR1 and CDR2 sequences are SEHNR and FQNEAQ (reference sequence). The CDR3 DNA sequence: TGTGCCAGCAGCTTAGTCGGGGGGGAACGAAGTAGGGACACTGAAGCTTTCTTT. It translates to CASSLVGGERSRDTEAFF. The entire variable domain, with the rest obtained from reference TRBV7-9 and TRBJ1-1, is as follows: DTGVSQNPRHKITKRGQNVTFRCDPISEHNRLYWYRQTLGQGPEFLTYFQNEAQLEKSRLLSDRFSAERPKGSFSTLEIQRTEQGDSAMYLCASSLVGGERSRDTEAFFGQGTRLTVV.

Worth noting for this clone: A read error may account for a junction end that differs from germline. The V and J genes are TRBV5-1 and TRBJ2-1; 8 bases align to TRBD2. CDR1 and CDR2 from the germline V gene are SGHRS and YFSETQ. This CDR3 comprises 11 residues. DNA of the CDR3: TGCGCCAGCAGCGAGCGGGAGACCCGAGTCTTC. As protein: CASSERETRVF.

The V gene is TRBV5-4, the J gene TRBJ1-6; 9 positions agree with TRBD1. This CDR3 is built from 18 residues. Germline-derived CDR1 and CDR2 are SGHNT and YYREEE (reference sequence). J was trimmed by 6 bases and V by 4 bases; bases with no gene match: 14. The DNA of the CDR3 is TGTGCCAGCAGCACCTCGGTTACCGGGACAGGGCCTAATTCACCCCTCCACTTT. Its protein is CASSTSVTGTGPNSPLHF.

CDR3 sequence (DNA): TGCGCCAGCAGCACCAACGGACAGGGGGGCACTGAAGCTTTCTTT. It translates to CASSTNGQGGTEAFF. The gene calls are TRBV5-1 and TRBJ1-1, with 10 nucleotides matching TRBD1. The CDR3 totals 15 residues. Unmatched junction bases numbered 7, after V lost 4 bases and J lost 4 bases. CDR1 SGHRS and CDR2 YFSETQ come from the germline V gene.